Sequencing of this TCR beta chain was carried out in a study of blood T cell repertoires in COVID-19. Study context: From T cells, B-cell-depleted T cells, or PBMCs came the material, which was cDNA or gDNA.

Original methodology: Amplification of reference gene primers provided the estimated nucleated cell counts. Repertoires were generated with immunoSEQ multiplex PCR, while TCRdb's copy carries only in-frame clones and drops some. V, J and clone size are taken as reported in that table, and D and trimming were inferred from the DNA itself. The table includes around 300,000 clones, approximately 92% detected once. It was during active infection that Seattle patients were enrolled and then longitudinally followed. Material for sequencing was peripheral blood. The sequence derives from a woman in her 30s with COVID-19, enrolled during active disease.

The CDR3 region has the DNA TGTGCCTGGAGTGTACGAAGGACAGGGGACGCCGAGCAGTACTTC. Translation: CAWSVRRTGDAEQYF. The V gene is TRBV30, the J gene TRBJ2-7, with 9 bases fitting TRBD1. Germline V gives CDR1 GTSNPN, CDR2 SVGIG (reference sequence). V gave up 0 bases and J gave up 6 bases; unmatched junction bases: 9. The CDR3 extends over 15 amino acids.